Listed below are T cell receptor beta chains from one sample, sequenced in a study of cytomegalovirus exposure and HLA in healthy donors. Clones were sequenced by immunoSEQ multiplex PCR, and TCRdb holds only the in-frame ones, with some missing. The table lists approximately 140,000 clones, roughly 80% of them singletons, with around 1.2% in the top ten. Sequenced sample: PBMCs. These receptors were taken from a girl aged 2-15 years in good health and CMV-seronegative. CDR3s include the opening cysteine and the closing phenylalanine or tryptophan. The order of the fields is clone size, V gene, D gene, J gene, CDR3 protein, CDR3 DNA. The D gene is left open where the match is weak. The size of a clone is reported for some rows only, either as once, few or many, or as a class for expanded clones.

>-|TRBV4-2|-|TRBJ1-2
CASSQDNQGNIYGYTF
TGTGCCAGCAGCCAAGATAACCAGGGTAATATTTATGGCTACACCTTC
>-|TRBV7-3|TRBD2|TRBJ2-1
CASSYSGGDYNEQFF
TGTGCCAGCAGCTACAGCGGGGGGGATTACAATGAGCAGTTCTTC
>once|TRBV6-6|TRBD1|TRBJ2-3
CASSYPGQGPDTQYF
TGTGCCAGCAGTTACCCCGGACAGGGCCCAGATACGCAGTATTTT
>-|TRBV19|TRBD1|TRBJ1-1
CASSMDRGGTEAFF
TGTGCCAGTAGTATGGACAGGGGAGGGACTGAAGCTTTCTTT
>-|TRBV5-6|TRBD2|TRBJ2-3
CASSFFPAGGADTQYF
TGTGCCAGCAGCTTTTTCCCAGCGGGAGGGGCAGATACGCAGTATTTT
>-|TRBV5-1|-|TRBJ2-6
CASSYYTGSSGANVLTF
TGCGCCAGCAGCTACTACACAGGGTCCTCTGGGGCCAACGTCCTGACTTTC
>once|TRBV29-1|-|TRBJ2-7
CSAQTGNEQYF
TGCAGCGCCCAGACAGGCAACGAGCAGTACTTC
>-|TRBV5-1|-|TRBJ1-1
CASSLALAGEVNTEAFF
TGCGCCAGCAGCTTGGCCTTGGCAGGGGAAGTGAACACTGAAGCTTTCTTT
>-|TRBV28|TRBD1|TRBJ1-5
CASSLGQGYRQPQHF
TGTGCCAGCAGTTTAGGACAGGGGTATCGTCAGCCCCAGCATTTT
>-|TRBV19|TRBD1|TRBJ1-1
CAARQGQTEAFF
TGTGCCGCAAGACAGGGACAAACTGAAGCTTTCTTT
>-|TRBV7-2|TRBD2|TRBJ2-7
CASSSTPSGRAFYEQYF
TGTGCCAGCAGCTCCACCCCTAGCGGGAGGGCCTTCTACGAGCAGTACTTC
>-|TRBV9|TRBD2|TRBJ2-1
CASSPGLAGGEQFF
TGTGCCAGCAGCCCGGGACTAGCGGGTGGTGAGCAGTTCTTC
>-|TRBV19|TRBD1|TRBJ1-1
CASSKDRAINTEAFF
TGTGCCAGTAGTAAGGACAGGGCAATAAACACTGAAGCTTTCTTT
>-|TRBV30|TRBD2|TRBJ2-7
CAWSLAGVSEQYF
TGTGCCTGGAGTCTAGCGGGAGTAAGTGAGCAGTACTTC
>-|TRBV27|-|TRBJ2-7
CASSFGHPTYEQYF
TGTGCCAGCAGTTTCGGTCACCCGACCTACGAGCAGTACTTC
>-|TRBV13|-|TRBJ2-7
CASSLGQESSYEQYF
TGTGCCAGCAGCTTAGGTCAGGAAAGCTCCTACGAGCAGTACTTC
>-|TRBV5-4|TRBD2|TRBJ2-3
CASSYRLAGDSDTQYF
TGTGCCAGCAGCTACCGACTAGCGGGAGATTCAGATACGCAGTATTTT
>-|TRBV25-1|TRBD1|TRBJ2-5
CASSFNRDRALETQYF
TGTGCCAGCAGCTTCAACCGGGACAGGGCCCTAGAGACCCAGTACTTC
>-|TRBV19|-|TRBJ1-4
CASSPRTGATNEKLFF
TGTGCCAGTAGTCCGAGAACGGGTGCAACTAATGAAAAACTGTTTTTT
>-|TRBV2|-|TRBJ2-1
CASSEMGPEGDEQFF
TGTGCCAGCAGTGAAATGGGCCCAGAAGGCGATGAGCAGTTCTTC
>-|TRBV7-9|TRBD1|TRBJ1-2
CASSLGTVYGYTF
TGTGCCAGCAGCTTGGGGACAGTCTATGGCTACACCTTC
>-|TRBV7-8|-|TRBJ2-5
CASSGLAMYQETQYF
TGTGCCAGCAGCGGGCTAGCAATGTACCAAGAGACCCAGTACTTC
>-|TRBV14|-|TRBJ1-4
CASSPGTGEKLFF
TGTGCCAGCAGCCCGGGGACTGGCGAAAAACTGTTTTTT
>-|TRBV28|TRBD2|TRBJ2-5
CASSGGGTGRETQYF
TGTGCCAGCAGTGGGGGGGGGACGGGACGGGAGACCCAGTACTTC
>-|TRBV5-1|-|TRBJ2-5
CASRLGTQYQETQYF
TGCGCCAGCCGGCTCGGGACACAGTACCAAGAGACCCAGTACTTC
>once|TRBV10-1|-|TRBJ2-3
CASSELTIDTQYF
TGCGCCAGCAGTGAGTTAACTATAGATACGCAGTATTTT